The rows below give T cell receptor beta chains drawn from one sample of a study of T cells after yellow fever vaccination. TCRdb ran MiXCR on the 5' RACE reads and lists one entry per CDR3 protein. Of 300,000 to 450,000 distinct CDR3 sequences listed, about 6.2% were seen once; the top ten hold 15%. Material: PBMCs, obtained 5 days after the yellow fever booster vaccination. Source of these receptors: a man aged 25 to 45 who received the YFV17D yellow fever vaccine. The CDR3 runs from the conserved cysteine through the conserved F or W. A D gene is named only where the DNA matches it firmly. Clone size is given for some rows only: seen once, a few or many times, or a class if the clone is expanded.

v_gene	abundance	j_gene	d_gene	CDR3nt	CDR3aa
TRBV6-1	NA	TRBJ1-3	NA	TGTGCCAGCAGTCCGGGCCCTCGGCGAAACACCATATATTTT	CASSPGPRRNTIYF
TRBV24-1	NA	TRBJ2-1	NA	TGTGCCACCAGTGACTCAGGGCCCAGTGGGTACAATGAGCAGTTCTTC	CATSDSGPSGYNEQFF
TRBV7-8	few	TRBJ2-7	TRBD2	TGTGCCAGCACCGCCAGAACTAGCGGGAGGTACGAGCAGTACTTC	CASTARTSGRYEQYF
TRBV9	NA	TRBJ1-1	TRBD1	TGTGCCAGCAGCGTCCTAGGGGTGTCGGTACAGGGGGGCAAGGACACTGAAGCTTTCTTT	CASSVLGVSVQGGKDTEAFF
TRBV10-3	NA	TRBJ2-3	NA	TGTGCCATCAGTGAGACAGATACGCTGTATTTT	CAISETDTLYF
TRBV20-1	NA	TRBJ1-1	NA	TGCAGTGCTACCGAGGACATGAACACTGAAGCTTTCTTT	CSATEDMNTEAFF
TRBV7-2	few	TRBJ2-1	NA	TGTGCCAGCAGCTTCTCCCAGGGTAACTACAATGAGCAGTTCTTC	CASSFSQGNYNEQFF
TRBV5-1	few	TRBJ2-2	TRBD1	TGCGCCAGCAGCTTTTTAGGGGGCGACGGAACCGGGGAGCTGTTTTTT	CASSFLGGDGTGELFF
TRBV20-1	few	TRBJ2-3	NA	TGCAGTGCTCCCGGCCCAGGGACAGATACGCAGTATTTT	CSAPGPGTDTQYF
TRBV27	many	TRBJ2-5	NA	TGTGCCAGCAGTTTGGCAGGGGAACAAGAGACCCAGTACTTC	CASSLAGEQETQYF
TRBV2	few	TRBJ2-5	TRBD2	TGTGCCAGCAGTGAAGCGTCGGGAGGGGAACAAGAGACCCAGTACTTC	CASSEASGGEQETQYF
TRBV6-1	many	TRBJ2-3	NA	TGTGCCTCACGTACGAGCGGCAGAGATACGCAGTATTTT	CASRTSGRDTQYF
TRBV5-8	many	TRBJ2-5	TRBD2	TGTGCCAGCAGCTTGGGTTCACCGGGACTAGCGGGAGGGACCCAGTACTTC	CASSLGSPGLAGGTQYF
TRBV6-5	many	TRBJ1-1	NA	TGTGCCAGCAGCCCCCACCAGACACGACCGCGGACTGAAGCTTTCTTT	CASSPHQTRPRTEAFF
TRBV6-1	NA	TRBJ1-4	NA	TGTGCCAGCAGCCGCGGACCCAGGGATGAAAAACTGTTTTTT	CASSRGPRDEKLFF
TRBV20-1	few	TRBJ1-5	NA	TGCAGTGCTCCACCTTTGCCCCAGCATTTT	CSAPPLPQHF
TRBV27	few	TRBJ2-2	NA	TGTGCCAGCAGTGCGTTGAACACCGGGGAGCTGTTTTTT	CASSALNTGELFF
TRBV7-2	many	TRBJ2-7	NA	TGTGCCAGCAGCTTAGGGCAGGTGCTTTCCTACGAGCAGTACTTC	CASSLGQVLSYEQYF
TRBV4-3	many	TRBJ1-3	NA	TGCGCCAGCAGCCAAGATTTGCTCTCTGGAAACACCATATATTTT	CASSQDLLSGNTIYF
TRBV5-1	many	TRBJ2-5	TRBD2	TGCGCCAGCAGCGGCACCACTAGCGGGACCGCTGAGACCCAGTACTTC	CASSGTTSGTAETQYF
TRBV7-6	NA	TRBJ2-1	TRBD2	TGTGCCAGCAGCCCTTCCGGGACTAGCGGGAGGGGGGGCTACAATGAGCAGTTCTTC	CASSPSGTSGRGGYNEQFF
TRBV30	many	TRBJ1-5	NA	TGTGCCGGCGGCCGGGGCGGCAATCAGCCCCAGCATTTT	CAGGRGGNQPQHF
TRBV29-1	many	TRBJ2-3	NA	TGCAGCATCAGGACTACCGCTAGCACAGATACGCAGTATTTT	CSIRTTASTDTQYF
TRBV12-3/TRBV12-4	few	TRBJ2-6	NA	TGTGCCAGCAGCAAACAATCTGGGGCCAACGTCCTGACTTTC	CASSKQSGANVLTF
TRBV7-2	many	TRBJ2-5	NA	TGTGCCAGCGCGCCATTCGGGGGAGGAGAGACCCAGTACTTC	CASAPFGGGETQYF
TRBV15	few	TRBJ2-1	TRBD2	TGTGCCACCAGCGGAGTGACTAGCGGGAAGGGGTACAATGAGCAGTTCTTC	CATSGVTSGKGYNEQFF
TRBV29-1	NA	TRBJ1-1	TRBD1	TGCAGTTCATCGACAGGGACGAGGTACACTGAAGCTTTCTTT	CSSSTGTRYTEAFF
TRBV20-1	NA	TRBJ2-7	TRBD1	TGCAGTGCTAGTTTCGGGACAGGGGGCTACGAGCAGTACTTC	CSASFGTGGYEQYF
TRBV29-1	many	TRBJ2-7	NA	TGCAGCACCTCAGGGGACAAAAAGTACGAGCAGTACTTC	CSTSGDKKYEQYF
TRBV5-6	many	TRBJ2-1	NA	TGTGCCAGCAGCCGGCAGGACAATGAGCAGTTCTTC	CASSRQDNEQFF
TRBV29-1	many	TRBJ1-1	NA	TGCAGCGTTGAGGGGGAAGCTTTCTTT	CSVEGEAFF
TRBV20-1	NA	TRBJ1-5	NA	TGCAGTGCTCGGACCGGGACACACAATCAGCCCCAGCATTTT	CSARTGTHNQPQHF
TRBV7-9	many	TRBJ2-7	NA	TGTGCCAGCACGGCTTCAGGGTTAGAGCAGTACTTC	CASTASGLEQYF
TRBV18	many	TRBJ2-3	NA	TGTGCCAGCTCACCACCGTCTAGCGCGCGCACAGATACGCAGTATTTT	CASSPPSSARTDTQYF
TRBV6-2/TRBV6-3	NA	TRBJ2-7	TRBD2	TGTGCCAGCAGTTACTCGTATCGGGAGGGAACCTACGAGCAGTACTTC	CASSYSYREGTYEQYF
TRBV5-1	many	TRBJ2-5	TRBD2	TGCGCCAGCAGTTCTAGCGGAGAAGAGACCCAGTACTTC	CASSSSGEETQYF
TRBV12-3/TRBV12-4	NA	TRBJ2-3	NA	TGTGCCAGCAGGCCCAGAGGGTTCCTCTCAGATACGCAGTATTTT	CASRPRGFLSDTQYF
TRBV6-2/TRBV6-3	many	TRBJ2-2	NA	TGTGCCAGCAGAGAGTTGACTCGGGGCGAACCCACCGGGGAGCTGTTTTTT	CASRELTRGEPTGELFF
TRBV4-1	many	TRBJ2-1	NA	TGCGCCAGCAGCCGGGGTTTCTCCTACAATGAGCAGTTCTTC	CASSRGFSYNEQFF
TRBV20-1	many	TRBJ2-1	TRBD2	TGCAGTGCTAGTGTAAGCGGGAGCTCCTACAATGAGCAGTTCTTC	CSASVSGSSYNEQFF
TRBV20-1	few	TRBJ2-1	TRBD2	TGCAGTGTCACTAGCGGGCGCTCCTACAATGAGCAGTTCTTC	CSVTSGRSYNEQFF
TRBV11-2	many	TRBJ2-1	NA	TGTGCCAGCAGCAGGGACCAGGGATTCTATGAGCAGTTCTTC	CASSRDQGFYEQFF
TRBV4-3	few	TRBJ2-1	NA	TGCGCCAGCAGCCGCCAGGACTTCGCAGAGGAGCAGTTCTTC	CASSRQDFAEEQFF
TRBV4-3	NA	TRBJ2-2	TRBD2	TGCGCCAGCAGCCAAGGAACTAGCGGGACTGGCGGGGAGCTGTTTTTT	CASSQGTSGTGGELFF
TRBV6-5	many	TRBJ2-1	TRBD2	TGTGCCAGCATTCTCAGGGCGGGAGGATCATACAATGAGCAGTTCTTC	CASILRAGGSYNEQFF
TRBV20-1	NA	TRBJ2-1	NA	TGCAGCGAAGCGGTAGGGAGTGAGCAGTTCTTC	CSEAVGSEQFF
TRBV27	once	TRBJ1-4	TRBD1	TGTGCCAGCAGTGGCTCGGACAGGGGACATGTAAAACTGTTTTTT	CASSGSDRGHVKLFF
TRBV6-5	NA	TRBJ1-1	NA	TGTGCCAGCAGTTACCGCAGGTCCAACACTGAAGCTTTCTTT	CASSYRRSNTEAFF
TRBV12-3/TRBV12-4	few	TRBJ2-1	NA	TGTGCCAGCAATGGGGGCGGGAGCCGCTTGGGTTCCTACAATGAGCAGTTCTTC	CASNGGGSRLGSYNEQFF
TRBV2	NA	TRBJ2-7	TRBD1	TGTGCCAGCAGGGGGACAGGGGGGAAAGTCTACGAGCAGTACTTC	CASRGTGGKVYEQYF
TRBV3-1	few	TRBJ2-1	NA	TGTGCCAGCAGCCCAACTCGGGGCGGCCCCTACAATGAGCAGTTCTTC	CASSPTRGGPYNEQFF
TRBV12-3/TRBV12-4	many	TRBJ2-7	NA	TGTGCCAGCAGTATCCACCACGGGTCTAAATACGAGCAGTACTTC	CASSIHHGSKYEQYF
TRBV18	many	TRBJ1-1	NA	TGTGCCAGCTCAATAAAGAACACTGAAGCTTTCTTT	CASSIKNTEAFF
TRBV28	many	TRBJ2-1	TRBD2	TGTGCCAGCAGTTTATTGGGGACTAGCGGGGTCAATGAGCAGTTCTTC	CASSLLGTSGVNEQFF
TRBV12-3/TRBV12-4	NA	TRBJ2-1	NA	TGTGCCAGCGGGGTAGCGTCTCTAGATGAGCAGTTCTTC	CASGVASLDEQFF
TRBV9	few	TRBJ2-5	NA	TGTGCCAGCAGCGTAGGAACAGAGTACCAAGAGACCCAGTACTTC	CASSVGTEYQETQYF
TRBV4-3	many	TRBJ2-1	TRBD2	TGCGCCAGCAGCCAAGATGCTAGCGGGGCTGTCACCAATGAGCAGTTCTTC	CASSQDASGAVTNEQFF
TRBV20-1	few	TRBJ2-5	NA	TGCAGCACAGAACCATTAGCGAACCAAGAGACCCAGTACTTC	CSTEPLANQETQYF
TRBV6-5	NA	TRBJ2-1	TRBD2	TGTGCCAGCAGTTACTCGGTTAGCGGGAAATTTAATGAGCAGTTCTTC	CASSYSVSGKFNEQFF
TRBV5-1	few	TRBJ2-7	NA	TGCGCCAGCAGCTTGGGCCTCTCGTTCTCCTACGAGCAGTACTTC	CASSLGLSFSYEQYF